This is a list of T cell receptor beta chains from one sample in a study of blood T cell repertoires in COVID-19. The data were produced by immunoSEQ multiplex PCR, yet TCRdb's version contains in-frame clones alone and is incomplete. This table holds 250,000 or so clones, around nine tenths found once. The sample taken for sequencing was PBMCs or T cells enriched from blood (not recorded which). The receptor set was obtained from a woman aged 40 to 55 who had been exposed to COVID-19. Both conserved end residues are part of each CDR3. The D gene is left open where the match is weak. Some rows have no size entry. The others give once, few or many, or a class for an expanded clone.

J gene,V gene,clone size,D gene,CDR3 DNA,CDR3 protein
TRBJ1-2,TRBV2,-,TRBD1,TGTGCCAGCAGTGAGTGGGACAGGGTTGACACTGGCTACACCTTC,CASSEWDRVDTGYTF
TRBJ2-7,TRBV4-1,-,TRBD2,TGCGCCAGCAGCCAAGGGACTAGCGGGATCTACGAGCAGTACTTC,CASSQGTSGIYEQYF
TRBJ1-2,TRBV28,-,TRBD1,TGTGCCAGCAGTGCGGCCGGGACAGAGTATGGCTACACCTTC,CASSAAGTEYGYTF
TRBJ2-1,TRBV27,-,TRBD2,TGTGCCAGCAAGTCCGGGGGGGCAGGGCACAATGAGCAGTTCTTC,CASKSGGAGHNEQFF
TRBJ2-3,TRBV5-1,-,-,TGCGCCAGCAGCATCGGGACTCGCACAGATACGCAGTATTTT,CASSIGTRTDTQYF
TRBJ2-5,TRBV5-1,-,TRBD2,TGCGCCAGCATGGTGAGCGGGGGGCAAGAGACCCAGTACTTC,CASMVSGGQETQYF
TRBJ1-2,TRBV4-3,-,TRBD1,TGCGCCAGCAGCCAAGATAGTACAGGGGACTATGGCTACACCTTC,CASSQDSTGDYGYTF
TRBJ1-2,TRBV7-9,-,-,TGTGCCAGCAGCTTAGGGCAGGGCCTAGACTATGGCTACACCTTC,CASSLGQGLDYGYTF
TRBJ1-1,TRBV7-9,-,TRBD1,TGTGCCAGCAGCGGGACAGGGAAGTTCACGGAAGCTTTCTTT,CASSGTGKFTEAFF
TRBJ2-3,TRBV5-1,-,TRBD2,TGTGCCAGCAGCTTGGTTCTAGCGGACACAGATACGCAGTATTTT,CASSLVLADTDTQYF
TRBJ2-3,TRBV7-2,-,TRBD2,TGTGCCAGCAGCTCTAAACCCGCCACTAGCGGTGCTAGCACAGATACGCAGTATTTT,CASSSKPATSGASTDTQYF
TRBJ1-4,TRBV5-4,-,TRBD1,TGTGCCAGCAGCTTGGCCAGTACAGGGGGCCATTCCCTGTTTTTT,CASSLASTGGHSLFF
TRBJ2-1,TRBV6-5,-,TRBD1,TGTGCCAGCTCGGGGGGACAGGGCAGTATCTATGAGCAGTTCTTC,CASSGGQGSIYEQFF
TRBJ1-1,TRBV2,-,-,TGTGCCAGTTGGCTCGAGGGTGTCGGCTCTGAAGCTTTCTTT,CASWLEGVGSEAFF
TRBJ2-7,TRBV5-4,once,TRBD1,TGTGCCAGCAGCCCAGGGGACGACAGGGACGAGCAGTACTTC,CASSPGDDRDEQYF
TRBJ1-2,TRBV9,-,-,TGTGCCAGCAGCCCCGGGGAGGTAGGCGTAGGCTACACCTTC,CASSPGEVGVGYTF
TRBJ2-2,TRBV3-1/TRBV3-2,-,-,TGTGCCAGCAGCCCAGGACAGAAAAGGGGCACCGGGGAGCTGTTTTTT,CASSPGQKRGTGELFF
TRBJ2-3,TRBV28,few,-,TGTGCCAGCAGTCCCGCTCTGAGGGATACGCAGTATTTT,CASSPALRDTQYF
TRBJ2-7,TRBV2,-,TRBD1,TGTGCCAGCAGTGAAGGACAGGGTTTTAAGCAGTACTTC,CASSEGQGFKQYF
TRBJ1-2,TRBV18,-,-,TGTGCCAGCTCACCGACAGAAACTTATGGCTACACCTTC,CASSPTETYGYTF
TRBJ1-4,TRBV4-3,-,TRBD1,TGCGCCAGCAGCCAATTCCAGGGGGCAACAGAAAAACTGTTTTTT,CASSQFQGATEKLFF
TRBJ1-2,TRBV24-1,-,-,TGTGCCACCAGTGATTTTCGGGGGAATGGCTACACCTTC,CATSDFRGNGYTF
TRBJ1-1,TRBV6-2/TRBV6-3,few,-,TGTGCCAGCAGCAGCAGCGTGTATTTAATGAACACTGAAGCTTTCTTT,CASSSSVYLMNTEAFF
TRBJ1-2,TRBV19,-,-,TGTGCCAGTAGTCCGCAATCCGGGATAGCTAACTATGGCTACACCTTC,CASSPQSGIANYGYTF
TRBJ1-2,TRBV14,once,TRBD1,TGTGCCAGCAGCGCGGGACAGGGCAACTATGGCTACACCTTC,CASSAGQGNYGYTF
TRBJ1-2,TRBV18,-,TRBD1,TGTGCCAGCTCACCTACCGGGACAGGGACCTATGGCTACACCTTC,CASSPTGTGTYGYTF
TRBJ1-6,TRBV7-2,-,-,TGTGCCAGCAGCCTAGTCGAGGGCGGAAGTAATTCACCCCTCCACTTT,CASSLVEGGSNSPLHF
TRBJ2-3,TRBV11-3,-,TRBD2,TGTGCCAGCAGCTTAGTCGGCGGGAGGGTGACAGATACGCAGTATTTT,CASSLVGGRVTDTQYF
TRBJ1-1,TRBV18,-,TRBD1,TGTGCCAGCTCACAAAACTTACAGGGGGGGAACACTGAAGCTTTCTTT,CASSQNLQGGNTEAFF
TRBJ2-2,TRBV5-1,-,TRBD2,TGTGCCAGCCGACTAGCCGACACCGGGGAGCTGTTTTTT,CASRLADTGELFF
TRBJ2-7,TRBV6-5,few,TRBD1,TGTGCCAGCAGTTACAACAGGGGAACCGAGCAGTACTTC,CASSYNRGTEQYF
TRBJ2-3,TRBV4-1,-,TRBD1,TGCGCCAGTACCCAGGACAGGGGCACAGATACGCAGTATTTT,CASTQDRGTDTQYF
TRBJ1-2,TRBV28,-,-,TGTGCCAGCAGTTTGGGTCTGGCAGGGAACTATGGCTACACCTTC,CASSLGLAGNYGYTF
TRBJ2-5,TRBV2,-,-,TGTGCCAGCAGTGGACTAGAAGAGACCCAGTACTTC,CASSGLEETQYF
TRBJ2-7,TRBV28,once,-,TGTGCCAGCAGTTTAGGGCGCTACGAGCAGTACTTC,CASSLGRYEQYF
TRBJ1-6,TRBV6-2/TRBV6-3,once,TRBD1,TGTGCCAGCAGTCTTCAAACCGGGCGCGGACAGGGGCTTTTTAATTCACCCCTCCACTTT,CASSLQTGRGQGLFNSPLHF
TRBJ2-1,TRBV9,-,TRBD1,TGTGCCAGCAGCGTATTATACAGGGGGCTCTACAATGAGCAGTTCTTC,CASSVLYRGLYNEQFF
TRBJ2-7,TRBV25-1,-,TRBD1,TGTGCCAGCAGCAGGGGGTCGGGCTACGAGCAGTACTTC,CASSRGSGYEQYF
TRBJ1-6,TRBV18,-,TRBD1,TGTGCCACCCACAAGACAGGGGGAAATTCACCCCTCCACTTT,CATHKTGGNSPLHF
TRBJ2-7,TRBV7-9,-,-,TGTGCCAGCAGCCCTTCTGGACAGACGACACGTTTGAAGCAGTACTTC,CASSPSGQTTRLKQYF
TRBJ2-2,TRBV24-1,-,TRBD2,TGTGCCACCAGTGACCCTAGGACTAGCGGGAACACCGGGGAGCTGTTTTTT,CATSDPRTSGNTGELFF
TRBJ2-5,TRBV2,-,TRBD2,TGTGCCAGCAGTGGGGGACTAGCGCGGGAGACCCAGTACTTC,CASSGGLARETQYF
TRBJ1-5,TRBV7-9,once,-,TGTGCCAGCGGGCCAGTGAATAGCAATCAGCCCCAGCATTTT,CASGPVNSNQPQHF
TRBJ1-2,TRBV10-3,-,-,TGTGCCATCACGGGGGGGCAAGGAGGTGGCTACACCTTC,CAITGGQGGGYTF
TRBJ1-1,TRBV27,-,TRBD1,TGTGCCAGCAGTCTCCGGGACAGGTTAAACACTGAAGCTTTCTTT,CASSLRDRLNTEAFF
TRBJ2-5,TRBV11-3,-,-,TGTGCCAGCAGCTTAGGTCTAATCCAGTACTTC,CASSLGLIQYF
TRBJ2-1,TRBV6-5,once,TRBD2,TGTGCCAGCAGGGATACTAGCGGGAGGCCCAATGAGCAGTTCTTC,CASRDTSGRPNEQFF
TRBJ1-3,TRBV19,-,-,TGTGCCAGTAGTCCCGAGTGGGGGGTTGGAAACACCATATATTTT,CASSPEWGVGNTIYF
TRBJ2-5,TRBV5-1,-,TRBD1,TGTGCCAGCAGCCTGACAGGGACGGAGACCCAGTACTTC,CASSLTGTETQYF
TRBJ2-3,TRBV7-2,-,TRBD2,TGTGCCAGCAGCTCCCGACTAGCGGGAGTAGATACGCAGTATTTT,CASSSRLAGVDTQYF
TRBJ1-5,TRBV5-1,-,TRBD1,TGTGCCAGCAGCCTCGCTTCAGGGGGAAATCAGCCCCAGCATTTT,CASSLASGGNQPQHF
TRBJ2-2,TRBV6-5,-,-,TGTGCCAGCAGCCCGGACAGTTCGAACACCGGGGAGCTGTTTTTT,CASSPDSSNTGELFF
TRBJ2-2,TRBV25-1,once,-,TGTGCCACCTTTGCCGGGGAGCTGTTTTTT,CATFAGELFF
TRBJ2-3,TRBV5-1,once,-,TGCGCCAGCACCACGGGTTTCGATACGCAGTATTTT,CASTTGFDTQYF
TRBJ2-2,TRBV29-1,-,TRBD1,TGCAGCGTTCGGACAGGGCGGGGTACCGGGGAGCTGTTTTTT,CSVRTGRGTGELFF